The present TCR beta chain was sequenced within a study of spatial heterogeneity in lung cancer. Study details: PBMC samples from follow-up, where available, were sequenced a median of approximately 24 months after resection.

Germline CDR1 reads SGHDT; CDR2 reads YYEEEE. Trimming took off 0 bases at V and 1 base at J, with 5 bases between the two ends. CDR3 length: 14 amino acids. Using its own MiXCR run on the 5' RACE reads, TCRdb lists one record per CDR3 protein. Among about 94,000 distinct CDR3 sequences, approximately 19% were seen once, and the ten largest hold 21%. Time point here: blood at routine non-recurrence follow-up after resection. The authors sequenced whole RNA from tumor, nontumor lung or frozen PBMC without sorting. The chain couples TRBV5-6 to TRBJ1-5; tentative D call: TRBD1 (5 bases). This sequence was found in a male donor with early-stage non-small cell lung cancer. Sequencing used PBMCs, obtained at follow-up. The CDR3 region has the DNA TGTGCCAGCAGCTTGGAGGGGAGCAATCAGCCCCAGCATTTT. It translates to CASSLEGSNQPQHF.